The rows below give T cell receptor beta chains drawn from one sample of a study of blood T cell repertoires in COVID-19. Method: immunoSEQ multiplex PCR; TCRdb's copy keeps in-frame clones and lacks some. Of 76,000 or so clones in the sample, roughly 82% were seen once. Sequencing used peripheral blood. These receptors were obtained from a man between 45 and 60 years old with acute or convalescent COVID-19. Each CDR3 is given with its conserved first and last residue. The D gene is left open where the match is weak. A clone size is listed for some rows: how often the clone was seen (once, few, many), or a class if it is expanded.

TRBV7-9	NA	TRBJ2-3	NA	CASSLEAFPSTDTQYF	TGTGCCAGCAGCTTAGAAGCCTTCCCTAGCACAGATACGCAGTATTTT
TRBV7-8	NA	TRBJ2-1	TRBD1	CASSLALQGANEQFF	TGTGCCAGCAGCTTAGCGCTCCAGGGGGCCAATGAGCAGTTCTTC
TRBV5-1	NA	TRBJ1-2	NA	CASSPERYGYTF	TGCGCCAGCAGCCCGGAGCGCTATGGCTACACCTTC
TRBV2	NA	TRBJ2-7	NA	CASSRSSYEQYF	TGTGCCAGCAGTCGTAGCTCCTACGAGCAGTACTTC
TRBV19	NA	TRBJ1-1	NA	CASSLRPGLAHTEAFF	TGTGCCAGTAGTCTCCGACCGGGACTGGCGCACACTGAAGCTTTCTTT
TRBV6-1	few	TRBJ1-2	NA	CASSDASYGYTF	TGTGCCAGCAGTGACGCCAGCTATGGCTACACCTTC
TRBV4-3	NA	TRBJ1-4	NA	CASSQDRTNGGKLFF	TGCGCCAGCAGCCAAGACCGAACTAACGGCGGAAAACTGTTTTTT
TRBV10-2	NA	TRBJ1-5	NA	CASHASRGDQPQHF	TGCGCCAGCCACGCGAGCCGGGGAGATCAGCCCCAGCATTTT
TRBV10-3	NA	TRBJ2-3	NA	CAITLGSGAFDTQYF	TGTGCCATTACCCTGGGGAGCGGTGCATTCGATACGCAGTATTTT
TRBV14	NA	TRBJ2-7	TRBD2	CASSQDSSGRQVQYF	TGTGCCAGCAGCCAAGACTCTAGCGGGAGACAGGTGCAGTACTTC
TRBV12-3/TRBV12-4	NA	TRBJ1-5	NA	CASSIGQPQHF	TGTGCCAGCAGTATCGGTCAGCCCCAGCATTTT
TRBV7-8	NA	TRBJ1-2	NA	CASSLGTGLLVRYYGYTF	TGTGCCAGCAGCTTAGGCACGGGGTTATTGGTTAGGTACTATGGCTACACCTTC
TRBV7-2	NA	TRBJ1-4	TRBD1	CASSSGQGFIPANEKLFF	TGTGCCAGCAGCTCGGGACAGGGGTTTATTCCGGCTAATGAAAAACTGTTTTTT
TRBV5-6	once	TRBJ1-1	NA	CASLRDDWNTEAFF	TGTGCCAGCTTGAGGGATGATTGGAACACTGAAGCTTTCTTT
TRBV12-5	NA	TRBJ1-2	NA	CASGLASLAANYGYTF	TGTGCTAGTGGTTTGGCCTCCTTGGCGGCTAACTATGGCTACACCTTC
TRBV4-3	NA	TRBJ2-6	NA	CASSQDWGLLGANVLTF	TGCGCCAGCAGCCAAGATTGGGGGCTCCTCGGGGCCAACGTCCTGACTTTC
TRBV28	NA	TRBJ1-2	NA	CASSSPGDNYGYTF	TGTGCCAGCAGTTCCCCGGGAGACAACTATGGCTACACCTTC
TRBV27	NA	TRBJ2-6	TRBD1	CASGTTGAGANVLTF	TGTGCCAGCGGAACGACAGGGGCTGGGGCCAACGTCCTGACTTTC
TRBV7-9	NA	TRBJ2-5	NA	CASSAQETQYF	TGTGCCAGCAGCGCGCAAGAGACCCAGTACTTC
TRBV5-1	NA	TRBJ2-5	TRBD2	CASSLLAGAETQYF	TGCGCCAGCAGCTTACTAGCGGGAGCAGAGACCCAGTACTTC
TRBV2	NA	TRBJ2-7	TRBD2	CASRNSFVAGDSYEQYF	TGTGCCAGCAGAAACTCTTTCGTAGCGGGGGATTCCTACGAGCAGTACTTC
TRBV29-1	NA	TRBJ1-2	NA	CSVALVRRGGYGYTF	TGCAGCGTCGCTCTTGTTAGGAGGGGAGGCTATGGCTACACCTTC
TRBV6-2/TRBV6-3	NA	TRBJ2-4	TRBD1	CASSDRDRAKNPLAKNIQYF	TGTGCCAGCAGTGACCGGGACAGGGCAAAGAATCCACTAGCCAAAAACATTCAGTACTTC
TRBV7-2	NA	TRBJ1-2	TRBD1	CASSKPLDRSYGYTF	TGTGCCAGCAGCAAACCCTTGGACAGGAGCTATGGCTACACCTTC
TRBV10-3	NA	TRBJ1-1	TRBD1	CAISRSTGVNTEAFF	TGTGCCATCAGTCGATCCACAGGGGTGAACACTGAAGCTTTCTTT
TRBV10-3	NA	TRBJ2-3	TRBD2	CAISSAGGPGDTQYF	TGTGCCATCAGTTCAGCGGGGGGACCGGGGGATACGCAGTATTTT
TRBV5-1	NA	TRBJ2-3	TRBD1	CASSWGSTGGGTDTQYF	TGCGCCAGCAGCTGGGGAAGTACAGGGGGCGGCACAGATACGCAGTATTTT
TRBV5-1	few	TRBJ1-2	TRBD1	CASSDDDRAILSGYTF	TGCGCCAGCAGCGACGACGACAGGGCCATTTTGAGTGGCTACACCTTC
TRBV7-2	NA	TRBJ1-4	TRBD1	CASSLLGTGNEKLFF	TGTGCCAGCAGCTTGCTCGGGACAGGGAATGAAAAACTGTTTTTT
TRBV4-2	NA	TRBJ1-2	TRBD1	CASSQVRGLYGYTF	TGTGCCAGCAGCCAAGTTAGGGGGCTCTATGGCTACACCTTC
TRBV5-4	NA	TRBJ2-2	NA	CASSFSGSTAELFF	TGTGCCAGCAGCTTCAGCGGATCTACCGCGGAGCTGTTTTTT
TRBV21-1	NA	TRBJ1-3	NA	CASSKPLYSGNTIYF	TGTGCCAGCAGCAAACCCCTCTACTCTGGAAACACCATATATTTT
TRBV28	NA	TRBJ2-2	TRBD1	CASSSPGGAGELFF	TGTGCCAGCAGTTCTCCAGGGGGAGCCGGGGAGCTGTTTTTT
TRBV7-3	NA	TRBJ1-1	NA	CASSSLPVGGTEAFF	TGTGCCAGCAGCTCCCTCCCCGTCGGGGGCACTGAAGCTTTCTTT
TRBV4-2	NA	TRBJ2-7	NA	CASSQERYRGGEEQYF	TGTGCCAGCAGCCAAGAACGCTACAGGGGGGGTGAGGAGCAGTACTTC
TRBV7-9	NA	TRBJ1-4	TRBD1	CASSLGGGNNEKLFF	TGTGCCAGCAGCTTAGGAGGGGGCAATAATGAAAAACTGTTTTTT
TRBV6-5	NA	TRBJ1-3	NA	CATQVPSGNTIYF	TGTGCCACCCAGGTTCCCTCTGGAAACACCATATATTTT
TRBV20-1	NA	TRBJ1-5	NA	CSASPGENQPQHF	TGCAGTGCTAGTCCGGGAGAAAATCAGCCCCAGCATTTT
TRBV6-5	NA	TRBJ1-2	TRBD1	CASRDRGLNYGYTF	TGTGCCAGCAGGGACAGGGGTCTGAACTATGGCTACACCTTC
TRBV6-5	NA	TRBJ1-1	TRBD1	CASSFNRGSEAFF	TGTGCCAGCAGTTTTAACAGGGGATCTGAAGCTTTCTTT
TRBV6-6	NA	TRBJ1-2	NA	CASSSEVGYTF	TGTGCCAGCAGTTCCGAGGTGGGCTACACCTTC
TRBV19	NA	TRBJ1-4	NA	CASSIDLAGERNEKLFF	TGTGCCAGTAGTATAGATCTCGCAGGGGAGCGTAATGAAAAACTGTTTTTT